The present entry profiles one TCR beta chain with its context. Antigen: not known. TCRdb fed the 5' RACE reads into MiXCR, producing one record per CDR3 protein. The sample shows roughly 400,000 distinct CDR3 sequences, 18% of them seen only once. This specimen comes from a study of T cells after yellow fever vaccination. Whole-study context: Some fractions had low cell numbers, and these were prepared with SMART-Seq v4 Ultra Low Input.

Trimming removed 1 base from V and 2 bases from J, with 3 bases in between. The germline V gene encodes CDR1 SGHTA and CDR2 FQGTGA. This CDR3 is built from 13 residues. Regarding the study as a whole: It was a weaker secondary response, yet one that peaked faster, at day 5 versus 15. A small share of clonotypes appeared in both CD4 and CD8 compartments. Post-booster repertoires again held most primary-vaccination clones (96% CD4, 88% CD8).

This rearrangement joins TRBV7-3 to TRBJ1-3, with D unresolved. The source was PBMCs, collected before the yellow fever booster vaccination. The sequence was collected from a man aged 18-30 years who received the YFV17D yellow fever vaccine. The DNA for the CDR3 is TGTGCCAGCAGCTTAATGCCTGGAAACACCATATATTTT. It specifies CASSLMPGNTIYF.